Sequencing of this T cell receptor beta chain was carried out in a study of blood T cells in healthy people across ages. Germline CDR1 is DFQATT and CDR2 is SNEGSKA (reference sequence). Losses at the gene ends were 4 bases for V and 0 bases for J; bases not matched to a gene: 13. The CDR3 has 18 residues. A J-beta primer mix and a sample-barcoded 5' primer were used in a second PCR of about 7 to 12 cycles. TCRdb re-called the 5' RACE reads through MiXCR, storing one row per CDR3 protein. The sample lists hundreds of thousands of distinct CDR3 sequences, 40% to 45% seen once, with approximately 22% in the top ten.

Sequencing was performed on blood. The source of this sequence is a woman aged 60-75 years in good health. The V gene is TRBV20-1, the J gene TRBJ2-4; 9 nucleotides line up with TRBD2. CDR3 residues: CSANLAGVGPSAKNIQYF. The CDR3 nucleotides read TGCAGTGCTAACTTAGCGGGGGTAGGACCCTCAGCCAAAAACATTCAGTACTTC.